This T cell receptor (beta chain) was sequenced in a study of blood T cell repertoires in COVID-19. Study in general: Sources were T cells, B-cell-depleted T cells, or PBMCs; the material itself was cDNA or gDNA.

There are a few counts of this clone. The assay was immunoSEQ multiplex PCR, and TCRdb's table has in-frame clones only and misses some. The sample has roughly 60,000 clones, 90% seen once; the top ten hold approximately 10%. Germline CDR1 reads SGHVS; CDR2 reads FNYEAQ. This CDR3 comprises 15 residues. Trimming removed 1 base from V and 0 bases from J, with 7 bases in between. The source of this sequence is an elderly woman with active COVID-19. The chain carries TRBV7-6 and TRBJ2-1, with D unclear. Sequenced material: peripheral blood. The CDR3 loop is CASSLVASSYNEQFF. The CDR3 coding sequence is TGTGCCAGCAGCTTAGTGGCTAGCTCCTACAATGAGCAGTTCTTC.